A selection of T cell receptor beta chains follows, all from one sample in a study of patients and donors after allogeneic stem cell transplantation. MiXCR, run by TCRdb on the RT-PCR reads, gives a single entry per CDR3 protein. Of approximately 200,000 distinct CDR3 sequences listed, around 40% are singletons. The material sequenced was blood, either unsorted or a sorted T cell fraction (not recorded which). These receptors came from a human donor who was either an allogeneic HSCT recipient or a stem cell or donor lymphocyte infusion donor (not recorded which). It is not recorded whose cells these are; they may come from a transplant donor. Each CDR3 is given with its conserved first and last residue. Each record gives: V gene, clone size, D gene, J gene, CDR3 protein, CDR3 DNA. A D gene is named only where the DNA matches it firmly. A clone size is listed for some rows: how often the clone was seen (once, few, many), or a class if it is expanded.

V gene: TRBV30
clone size: -
D gene: -
J gene: TRBJ1-2
CDR3 protein: CAWSVGGSANYGYTF
CDR3 DNA: TGTGCCTGGAGTGTCGGTGGCTCCGCTAACTATGGCTACACCTTC

V gene: TRBV9
clone size: -
D gene: TRBD2
J gene: TRBJ2-2
CDR3 protein: CASSVSSGAYNTGELFF
CDR3 DNA: TGTGCCAGCAGCGTTTCTAGCGGGGCTTACAACACCGGGGAGCTGTTTTTT

V gene: TRBV12-3/TRBV12-4
clone size: -
D gene: -
J gene: TRBJ1-6
CDR3 protein: CASSRTHLGSPLHF
CDR3 DNA: TGTGCCAGCAGTCGGACCCACCTGGGTTCACCCCTCCACTTT

V gene: TRBV20-1
clone size: -
D gene: -
J gene: TRBJ1-5
CDR3 protein: CSARKDPGAGQPQHF
CDR3 DNA: TGCAGTGCTAGAAAGGATCCGGGGGCTGGTCAGCCCCAGCATTTT

V gene: TRBV5-1
clone size: few
D gene: TRBD1
J gene: TRBJ1-1
CDR3 protein: CASREDRGFTEAFF
CDR3 DNA: TGCGCCAGCAGGGAGGACAGGGGGTTCACTGAAGCTTTCTTT

V gene: TRBV20-1
clone size: few
D gene: -
J gene: TRBJ1-5
CDR3 protein: CSARDQSRGGIGNQPQHF
CDR3 DNA: TGCAGTGCTAGAGATCAGTCCCGGGGCGGTATAGGCAATCAGCCCCAGCATTTT

V gene: TRBV29-1
clone size: few
D gene: -
J gene: TRBJ1-1
CDR3 protein: CSVIYVGRQNTEAFF
CDR3 DNA: TGCAGCGTTATATATGTGGGGAGGCAGAACACTGAAGCTTTCTTT

V gene: TRBV27
clone size: -
D gene: -
J gene: TRBJ1-4
CDR3 protein: CASSLRGGYEKLFF
CDR3 DNA: TGTGCCAGCAGTTTACGGGGGGGTTATGAAAAACTGTTTTTT

V gene: TRBV28
clone size: -
D gene: -
J gene: TRBJ1-5
CDR3 protein: CASTDTVSNQPQHF
CDR3 DNA: TGTGCCAGCACCGACACTGTTAGCAATCAGCCCCAGCATTTT

V gene: TRBV9
clone size: few
D gene: -
J gene: TRBJ1-4
CDR3 protein: CASSAQGGSGEKLFF
CDR3 DNA: TGTGCCAGCAGCGCACAGGGTGGCTCTGGAGAAAAACTGTTTTTT

V gene: TRBV12-3/TRBV12-4
clone size: -
D gene: TRBD1
J gene: TRBJ1-6
CDR3 protein: CASTFRDRGGSPLHF
CDR3 DNA: TGTGCCAGCACCTTCCGGGACAGGGGTGGTTCACCCCTCCACTTT

V gene: TRBV20-1
clone size: -
D gene: -
J gene: TRBJ2-2
CDR3 protein: CSARGPSPGTGELFF
CDR3 DNA: TGCAGTGCTAGAGGACCTTCTCCGGGCACCGGGGAGCTGTTTTTT

V gene: TRBV4-3
clone size: -
D gene: TRBD2
J gene: TRBJ2-5
CDR3 protein: CASSQHPGTSGGGETQYF
CDR3 DNA: TGCGCCAGCAGCCAACATCCCGGGACTAGCGGGGGAGGAGAGACCCAGTACTTC

V gene: TRBV5-6
clone size: -
D gene: TRBD2
J gene: TRBJ2-3
CDR3 protein: CASSSLAGSTDTQYF
CDR3 DNA: TGTGCCAGCAGCAGCCTAGCGGGGAGCACAGATACGCAGTATTTT

V gene: TRBV5-1
clone size: -
D gene: -
J gene: TRBJ1-2
CDR3 protein: CASSLGRLEYGYTF
CDR3 DNA: TGCGCCAGCAGCTTGGGGAGACTGGAGTATGGCTACACCTTC

V gene: TRBV29-1
clone size: -
D gene: TRBD1
J gene: TRBJ1-1
CDR3 protein: CSGIRQGTGTEAFF
CDR3 DNA: TGCAGCGGTATCAGACAGGGTACTGGCACTGAAGCTTTCTTT

V gene: TRBV16
clone size: -
D gene: TRBD1
J gene: TRBJ2-7
CDR3 protein: CASSQVTGDWSYEQYF
CDR3 DNA: TGTGCCAGCAGCCAGGTCACAGGGGATTGGTCCTACGAGCAGTACTTC

V gene: TRBV12-3/TRBV12-4
clone size: few
D gene: TRBD1
J gene: TRBJ1-5
CDR3 protein: CASRQGGNQPQHF
CDR3 DNA: TGTGCCAGCAGACAGGGGGGTAATCAGCCCCAGCATTTT

V gene: TRBV6-5
clone size: -
D gene: TRBD1
J gene: TRBJ2-2
CDR3 protein: CASSYGGGQGNTGELFF
CDR3 DNA: TGTGCCAGCAGTTACGGGGGAGGACAGGGGAACACCGGGGAGCTGTTTTTT

V gene: TRBV7-9
clone size: few
D gene: TRBD2
J gene: TRBJ2-2
CDR3 protein: CASSLLQGGTGELFF
CDR3 DNA: TGTGCCAGCAGCTTATTGCAGGGAGGGACCGGGGAGCTGTTTTTT

V gene: TRBV7-2
clone size: few
D gene: -
J gene: TRBJ1-3
CDR3 protein: CASSLGPRGSGNTIYF
CDR3 DNA: TGTGCCAGCAGCTTGGGCCCCCGTGGTTCTGGAAACACCATATATTTT

V gene: TRBV7-9
clone size: -
D gene: -
J gene: TRBJ2-7
CDR3 protein: CASSLGGGLYEQYF
CDR3 DNA: TGTGCCAGCAGCCTGGGAGGAGGTCTCTACGAGCAGTACTTC

V gene: TRBV9
clone size: -
D gene: TRBD1
J gene: TRBJ1-2
CDR3 protein: CASSVGTGQGYTF
CDR3 DNA: TGTGCCAGCAGCGTGGGGACAGGACAGGGCTACACCTTC

V gene: TRBV10-3
clone size: -
D gene: -
J gene: TRBJ2-7
CDR3 protein: CAISGDGPTTYEQYF
CDR3 DNA: TGTGCCATCAGTGGGGACGGCCCAACAACCTACGAGCAGTACTTC